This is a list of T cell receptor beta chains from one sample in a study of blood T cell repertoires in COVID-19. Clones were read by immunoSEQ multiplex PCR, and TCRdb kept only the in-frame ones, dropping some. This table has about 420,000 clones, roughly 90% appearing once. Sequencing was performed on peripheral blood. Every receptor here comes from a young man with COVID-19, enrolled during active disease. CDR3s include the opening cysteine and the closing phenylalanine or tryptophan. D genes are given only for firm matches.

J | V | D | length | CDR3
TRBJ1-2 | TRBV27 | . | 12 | CASSSTGYGYTF
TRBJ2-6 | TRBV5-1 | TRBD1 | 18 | CASSSTGGRGSGANVLTF
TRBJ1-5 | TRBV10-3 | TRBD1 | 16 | CAISESSQGAVQPQHF
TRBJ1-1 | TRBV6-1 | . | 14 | CASSEWGVNTEAFF
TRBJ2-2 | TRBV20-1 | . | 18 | CSASRDRMEQGEGGELFF
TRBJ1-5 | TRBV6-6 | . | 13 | CASTVDSNQPQHF
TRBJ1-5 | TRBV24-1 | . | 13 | CATSDDTDQPQHF
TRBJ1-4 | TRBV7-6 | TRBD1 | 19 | CASSSERDRGGLSNEKLFF
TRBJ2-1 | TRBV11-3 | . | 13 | CASSSDGINEQFF
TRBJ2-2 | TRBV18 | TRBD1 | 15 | CASSPRQGETGELFF
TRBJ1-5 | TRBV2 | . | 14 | CASSEDRGGGSQHF
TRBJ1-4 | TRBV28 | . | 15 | CASSFRGRLQEKLFF
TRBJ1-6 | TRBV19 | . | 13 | CASSMGGDSPLHF
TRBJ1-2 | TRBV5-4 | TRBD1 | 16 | CASSGRQGRLNYGYTF
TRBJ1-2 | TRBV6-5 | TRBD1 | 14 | CASSQDRGSHGYTF
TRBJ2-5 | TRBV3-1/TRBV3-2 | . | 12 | CASSPGGRTQYF
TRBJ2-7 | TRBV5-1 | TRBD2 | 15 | CASSLRLAGNYEQYF
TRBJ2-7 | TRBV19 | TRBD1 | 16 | CASSSLSGTGGYEQYF
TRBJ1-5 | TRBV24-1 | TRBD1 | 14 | CATSDLRQGAPQHF
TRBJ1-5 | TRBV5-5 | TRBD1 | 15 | CASSSGQGLWQPQHF
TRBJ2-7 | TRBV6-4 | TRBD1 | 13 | CASSRDRGDEQYF
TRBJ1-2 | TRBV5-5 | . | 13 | CASSLEPGYGYTF
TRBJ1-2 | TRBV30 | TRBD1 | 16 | CAWSHGTGGTYYGYTF
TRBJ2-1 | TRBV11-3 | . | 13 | CASSLGGANEQFF
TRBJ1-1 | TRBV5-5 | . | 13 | CASSLARVSEAFF
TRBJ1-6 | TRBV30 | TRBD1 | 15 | CAWRIWDRESSPLHF
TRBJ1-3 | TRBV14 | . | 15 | CASSRREGSGNTIYF
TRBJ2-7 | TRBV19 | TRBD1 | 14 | CASSGGQSSYEQYF
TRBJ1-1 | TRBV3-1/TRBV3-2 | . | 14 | CASSQSGRGAEAFF
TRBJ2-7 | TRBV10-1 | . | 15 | CASSEGLAPYYEQYF
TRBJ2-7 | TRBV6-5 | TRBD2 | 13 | CATGTSGTYEQYF
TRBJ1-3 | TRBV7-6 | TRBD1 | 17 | CASSLGGQGFSGNTIYF
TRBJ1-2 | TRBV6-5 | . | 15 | CASSYSSGLVYGYTF
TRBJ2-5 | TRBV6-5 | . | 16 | CASSYLPPRQGETQYF
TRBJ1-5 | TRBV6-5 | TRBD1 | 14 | CASSDSGGRQPQHF
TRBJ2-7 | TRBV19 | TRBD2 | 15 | CASSMRGGRTYEQYF
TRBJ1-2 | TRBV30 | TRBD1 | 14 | CAWNGGTGIYGYTF
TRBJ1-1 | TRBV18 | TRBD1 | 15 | CASSPSTGTGTEAFF
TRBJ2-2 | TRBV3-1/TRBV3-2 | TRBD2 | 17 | CASSGTGLAGGRGELFF
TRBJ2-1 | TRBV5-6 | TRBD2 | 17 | CASNPPGGTRLYNEQFF
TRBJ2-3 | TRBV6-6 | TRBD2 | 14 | CASQLAGGGDTQYF
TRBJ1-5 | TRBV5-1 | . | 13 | CASSLGGNEPQHF